Listed below are T cell receptor beta chains from one sample, sequenced in a study of blood T cells in healthy people across ages. TCRdb independently ran MiXCR on the 5' RACE reads; one entry per CDR3 protein. This table holds about 1.4 million distinct CDR3 sequences, approximately 59% found once. The sequenced sample was blood. All receptors derive from a man between 18 and 35 years old in good health. CDR3s include the opening cysteine and the closing phenylalanine or tryptophan. Fields, in order: D gene, J gene, V gene, clone size, CDR3 protein, CDR3 DNA. A D gene is named only where the DNA matches it firmly. Some rows have no size entry. The others give once, few or many, or a class for an expanded clone.

D: .
J: TRBJ1-2
V: TRBV12-3/TRBV12-4
size: .
CDR3: CASSLRGLDGYTF
DNA: TGTGCCAGCAGTTTGAGGGGTTTGGATGGCTACACCTTC

D: TRBD1
J: TRBJ1-1
V: TRBV27
size: once
CDR3: CASGNRDRGLNTEAFF
DNA: TGTGCCAGCGGGAACCGGGACAGGGGGCTGAACACTGAAGCTTTCTTT

D: .
J: TRBJ2-3
V: TRBV10-3
size: .
CDR3: CAISDPGGRFTQYF
DNA: TGTGCCATCTCAGACCCGGGGGGCCGCTTTACGCAGTATTTT

D: TRBD2
J: TRBJ2-7
V: TRBV27
size: few
CDR3: CASRIAGGRGPYEQYF
DNA: TGTGCCAGCCGCATAGCGGGCGGACGGGGCCCTTACGAGCAGTACTTC

D: .
J: TRBJ2-1
V: TRBV21-1
size: .
CDR3: CASSKGKSGRNNEQFF
DNA: TGTGCCAGCAGCAAAGGGAAGTCGGGACGGAACAATGAGCAGTTCTTC

D: .
J: TRBJ2-5
V: TRBV15
size: .
CDR3: CATSANGETQYF
DNA: TGTGCCACCAGCGCCAATGGCGAGACCCAGTACTTC

D: TRBD2
J: TRBJ2-5
V: TRBV20-1
size: .
CDR3: CSAAASGGLETQYF
DNA: TGCAGTGCCGCTGCTAGCGGGGGGCTGGAGACCCAGTACTTC

D: .
J: TRBJ2-1
V: TRBV12-3/TRBV12-4
size: once
CDR3: CASSLEHLALSSYNEQFF
DNA: TGTGCCAGCAGTTTAGAGCATCTAGCGCTCAGCTCCTACAATGAGCAGTTCTTC

D: TRBD2
J: TRBJ2-1
V: TRBV20-1
size: .
CDR3: CSARDRRRSGRDLQNEQFF
DNA: TGCAGTGCTAGAGACAGGCGACGTAGCGGGAGAGATTTACAGAATGAGCAGTTCTTC

D: TRBD1
J: TRBJ1-2
V: TRBV4-2
size: .
CDR3: CASSRYRGEEGYTF
DNA: TGTGCCAGCAGCCGCTACAGGGGTGAAGAAGGCTACACCTTC

D: .
J: TRBJ2-7
V: TRBV27
size: few
CDR3: CASSFSPDFYEQYF
DNA: TGTGCCAGCAGTTTCTCCCCAGATTTTTACGAGCAGTACTTC

D: TRBD2
J: TRBJ2-7
V: TRBV27
size: .
CDR3: CASSLGSGGHEQYF
DNA: TGTGCCAGCAGTTTGGGGAGCGGGGGCCACGAGCAGTACTTC

D: .
J: TRBJ2-3
V: TRBV11-3
size: .
CDR3: CASSPRRGSNTQYF
DNA: TGTGCCAGCAGCCCCCGGAGGGGGTCGAATACGCAGTATTTT

D: TRBD1
J: TRBJ1-2
V: TRBV2
size: .
CDR3: CASSADRGGFGYGYTF
DNA: TGTGCCAGCAGCGCCGACAGGGGGGGATTCGGCTATGGCTACACCTTC

D: .
J: TRBJ2-1
V: TRBV20-1
size: .
CDR3: CSVPGTPTYNEQFF
DNA: TGCAGTGTCCCCGGGACTCCTACCTACAATGAGCAGTTCTTC